Following are 23 T cell receptor beta chains from one sample sequenced in a study of vaccination and CD4 T cells after COVID-19. As for treatment: roughly 11-day PBMC culture with coronavirus spike peptide pools or control peptides (ViraFEST assay). The antigens of these receptors remain unknown. The Oncomine TCR Beta short-read assay was what sequenced the DNA obtained from cultured CD4+ T cells. TCRdb re-called the PCR reads with MiXCR, one entry per CDR3 protein. The sample has roughly 17,000 distinct CDR3 sequences, about 43% seen once; the top ten hold under 7.5%. Sequences were derived from CD4+ T cells from blood, cultured in vitro, sampled after SARS-CoV-2 vaccination. All receptors derive from a human donor who had recovered from COVID-19.

The rearrangement joins TRBV20-1 to TRBJ2-7; tentative D call: TRBD2 (6 bases). The germline V gene has CDR1 DFQATT and CDR2 SNEGSKA (reference sequence). V lost 6 bases and J lost 4, with 10 bases in between. The length of the CDR3 is 11 residues. CDR3 DNA sequence: TGCAGTGCGGAGGGGCTGTACGAGCAGTACTTC. Protein: CSAEGLYEQYF.

This chain links TRBV7-9 with TRBJ2-1, with no clear D. CDR3 length: 11 residues. Germline V lookup: CDR1 SEHNR, CDR2 FQNEAQ (reference sequence). The ends were cut back, 4 bases at V and 12 bases at J, with 10 bases in the middle. The CDR3 DNA reads as TGTGCCAGCAGCTCCGGAGAGCGGCAGTTCTTC. Protein sequence: CASSSGERQFF.

In this sample, this clonotype turned up a few times. V gene TRBV12-3 or TRBV12-4 combines with J gene TRBJ2-5; D assignment may be TRBD1 or TRBD2 (5 bases each). Trimming stripped 5 bases from V and 5 bases from J, with 15 bases between. The CDR3 spans 14 residues. This CDR3 is CASSPGTNRETQYF. The DNA for the CDR3 is TGTGCCAGCAGTCCCGGGACCAACCGCGAGACCCAGTACTTC.

CDR3 nucleotides: TGCACAGTCGGACAGGCCAATTGGGACACTGAAGCTTTCTTT. This translates into CTVGQANWDTEAFF. This chain connects TRBV20-1 to TRBJ1-1, with 7 nucleotides matching TRBD1. Germline V gene lookup returns CDR1 DFQATT and CDR2 SNEGSKA (reference sequence). This CDR3 has 14 residues.

The CDR3 protein is CASTQQGGRGKLFF. For the CDR3, the DNA is TGTGCCAGCACCCAACAGGGCGGTAGGGGAAAACTGTTTTTT. This chain joins TRBV12-3 or TRBV12-4 and TRBJ1-4; D might be TRBD1 (6 bases). This CDR3 comprises 14 residues. Trimming removed 7 bases at V and 10 bases at J, with 19 bases between.

By sample share, this clonotype is medium-sized. This sequence joins TRBV20-1 and TRBJ2-3; D gene ambiguous. Between the trimmed V and J ends, which lost 5 bases and 6 bases, there was a span of 15 bases. This CDR3 comprises 13 residues. Germline loops: CDR1 DFQATT, CDR2 SNEGSKA (reference sequence). The CDR3 coding sequence is TGCAGTGCTGAACATAGATCCAGGGATACGCAGTATTTT. This translates into CSAEHRSRDTQYF.

The rearrangement joins TRBV6-2 or TRBV6-3 to TRBJ2-2; D may be TRBD2 (6 bases). Trimming shortened V by 0 bases and J by 2 bases, and 10 bases separated the two germline ends. Germline V gene data show CDR1 as MNHEY and CDR2 as SVGEGT. The CDR3 spans 16 residues. The CDR3 sequence: CASSYSLRGNTGELFF. In nucleotides, the CDR3 is TGTGCCAGCAGTTACTCTCTGCGGGGAAACACCGGGGAGCTGTTTTTT.

The gene calls are TRBV28 and TRBJ1-5, with D perhaps matching TRBD1 (6 bases). The CDR3 spans 16 residues. Germline loops: CDR1 MDHEN, CDR2 SYDVKM. Between the trimmed V and J ends, which lost 3 bases and 2 bases, there was a span of 14 bases. In nucleotides, the CDR3 is TGTGCCAGCAGTTTTAGGGGGGCGCAGGGCAATCAGCCCCAGCATTTT. The encoded protein is CASSFRGAQGNQPQHF. Together with reference TRBV28 and TRBJ1-5, the CDR3 gives the full variable domain: DVKVTQSSRYLVKRTGEKVFLECVQDMDHENMFWYRQDPGLGLRLIYFSYDVKMKEKGDIPEGYSVSREKKERFSLILESASTNQTSMYLCASSFRGAQGNQPQHFGDGTRLSIL.

The CDR3 bases are TGTGCCAGCAGTGAAAGGGGCAGTGAGTTACAGGGGTTTTCACCCCTCCACTTT. Its translation: CASSERGSELQGFSPLHF. The V call is TRBV2, the J call TRBJ1-6; 7 bases agree with TRBD1. This CDR3 is built from 18 residues. V shed 2 bases and J 9 bases; nucleotides not matched to a gene: 16. Germline V gene sequence: CDR1 SNHLY, CDR2 FYNNEI.

This chain connects TRBV5-1 to TRBJ2-7, with 11 bases that match TRBD2. Losses at the gene ends were 1 base for V and 4 bases for J; bases not matched to a gene: 10. Germline values: CDR1 SGHRS, CDR2 YFSETQ. The CDR3 length is 17 residues. CDR3 coding DNA: TGCGCCAGCAGCTTGTCAGTAGGCACTAGCGGGAGTTACGAGCAGTACTTC. Protein sequence: CASSLSVGTSGSYEQYF.

This sequence joins TRBV10-3 and TRBJ2-6; no clear D gene. The germline V gene has CDR1 ENHRY and CDR2 SYGVKD. Trimming shortened V by 3 bases and J by 2 bases, and 11 bases separated the two germline ends. The CDR3 sequence is 16 residues long. The CDR3 spells CAISDPGVAGANVLTF. Here the CDR3 DNA reads TGTGCCATCAGTGATCCTGGGGTGGCTGGGGCCAACGTCCTGACTTTC.

By share, this clonotype counts as medium-sized. The chain combines TRBV19 with TRBJ1-5, with D unclear. The V and J ends lost 8 bases and 0 bases respectively, with 23 bases between them. Germline V gene lookup returns CDR1 LNHDA and CDR2 SQIVND (reference sequence). This CDR3 region has 18 residues. The DNA for the CDR3 is TGTGCCAGTCGAAGAGGTCGACACCCTCTTTATAGCAATCAGCCCCAGCATTTT. Protein product: CASRRGRHPLYSNQPQHF.

Only one count was recorded for this clonotype. The chain joins TRBV4-1 to TRBJ2-3; 8 nucleotides line up with TRBD2. CDR1 and CDR2 from the germline V gene are MGHRA and YSYEKL. The V segment lost 2 bases and the J segment 6 bases; nucleotides outside the gene matches: 13. The CDR3 is 17 amino acids. Here the CDR3 reads CASSQPFGSGRWDTQYF. The CDR3 DNA reads TGCGCCAGCAGCCAACCTTTTGGGAGCGGGAGATGGGATACGCAGTATTTT.

The genes are TRBV7-6 and TRBJ2-7, with D possibly being TRBD1 (6 bases). CDR3 length: 14 amino acids. V lost 5 bases, J lost 0 bases, and 11 bases lay in between. Per germline, CDR1 SGHVS and CDR2 FNYEAQ. This chain's CDR3 is CASSPRGSSYEQYF. The CDR3 DNA follows: TGTGCCAGCAGCCCCAGGGGTAGCTCCTACGAGCAGTACTTC.

The genes are TRBV7-8 and TRBJ2-7; the D gene is possibly TRBD2 (6 bases). CDR1 and CDR2 (germline): SGHVS, FQNEAQ. The V and J ends lost 4 bases and 0 bases respectively, with 13 bases between them. The length of the CDR3 is 15 residues. The CDR3 here is CASSSGTQSSYEQYF. DNA for the CDR3: TGTGCCAGCAGCTCCGGGACTCAGAGCTCCTACGAGCAGTACTTC.

The chain employs TRBV27 and TRBJ2-3; 9 bases are a match to TRBD2. Germline V gene lookup returns CDR1 MNHEY and CDR2 SMNVEV (reference sequence). CDR3 size: 15 residues. Trimming took 2 bases from V and 4 from J; bases not matched to a gene: 4. CDR3 amino acids: CASSLAGGHADTQYF. CDR3 bases: TGTGCCAGCAGTTTAGCGGGAGGGCATGCAGATACGCAGTATTTT.

The V gene is TRBV20-1, the J gene TRBJ2-5; tentatively, D is TRBD2 (5 bases). This CDR3 is 14 amino acids long. CDR1 is DFQATT, CDR2 SNEGSKA, per germline (reference sequence). The V and J ends lost 1 base and 2 bases respectively, with 11 bases between them. CDR3 sequence: CSARGSGNQETQYF. The CDR3 DNA is TGCAGTGCTAGAGGGAGCGGAAATCAAGAGACCCAGTACTTC.

This clonotype was seen a few times. The J gene is TRBJ2-4, the V gene TRBV28, with a weak D call TRBD2 (6 bases). Trimming left V 4 bases short and J 9 bases short, with 13 bases between. CDR3 length: 13 residues. The V gene's germline CDR1 is MDHEN and CDR2 SYDVKM. Here the CDR3 reads CASSSGGLRIQYF. CDR3 sequence (DNA): TGTGCCAGCAGTTCCGGGGGACTCCGCATTCAGTACTTC.

A few counts support this clonotype. The chain carries TRBV7-6 and TRBJ2-1; 7 bases are a match to TRBD2. The junction had 17 bases not matched to a gene; V was cut back by 4 bases and J by 8 bases. The germline V gene encodes CDR1 SGHVS and CDR2 FNYEAQ. The CDR3 totals 17 residues. CDR3 protein: CASSSRSSGIRIYEQFF. The CDR3 DNA is TGTGCCAGCAGCTCCCGGTCCAGCGGGATCAGGATCTATGAGCAGTTCTTC.

A single count supports this clonotype. The chain combines TRBV7-2 with TRBJ1-1; D ambiguous. The germline V and J ends were trimmed by 5 bases and 0 bases, with 10 bases remaining between them. The CDR3 is made up of 14 amino acids. CDR1 is SGHTA, CDR2 FQGNSA, per germline. CDR3 sequence reads: CASSVEGMNTEAFF. The CDR3 bases are TGTGCCAGCAGCGTAGAGGGTATGAACACTGAAGCTTTCTTT. The whole variable domain, filled in from reference TRBV7-2 and TRBJ1-1, reads GAGVSQSPSNKVTEKGKDVELRCDPISGHTALYWYRQSLGQGLEFLIYFQGNSAPDKSGLPSDRFSAERTGGSVSTLTIQRTQQEDSAVYLCASSVEGMNTEAFFGQGTRLTVV.

The chain joins TRBV20-1 to TRBJ2-3; TRBD2 agrees at 10 bases. From germline, CDR1 is DFQATT and CDR2 SNEGSKA (reference sequence). Trimming at V came to 6 bases and at J to 8 bases, leaving 11 bases not matched to a gene. This CDR3 spans 14 amino acids. The CDR3 loop reads CSAKGLATPGTQYF. The CDR3 DNA reads TGCAGTGCCAAGGGACTAGCGACTCCGGGTACGCAGTATTTT.

This rearrangement joins TRBV6-1 to TRBJ1-5; no firm D call. Per germline, CDR1 MNHNS and CDR2 SASEGT. V lost 6 bases and J 6 bases, leaving 15 bases between the germline ends. The CDR3 has 14 amino acids. CDR3 DNA sequence: TGTGCCAGCAGCAACAGCTGGGAGGGTCAGCCCCAGCATTTT. Amino acids: CASSNSWEGQPQHF.

The rearrangement joins TRBV7-9 to TRBJ2-1; TRBD1 might be the D (5 bases). The V gene's germline CDR1 is SEHNR and CDR2 FQNEAQ (reference sequence). The CDR3 sequence is 13 residues long. Trimming pared 3 bases from V and 6 bases from J, leaving 9 bases between. This CDR3 reads CASSLLGPNEQFF. In DNA, the CDR3 is TGTGCCAGCAGCTTGTTGGGGCCCAATGAGCAGTTCTTC.